This T cell receptor beta chain is drawn from a study of CD8+CD57+ T cells in acquired aplastic anemia. Study in general: The study obtained an average of approximately 2.9 ug of DNA from sorted CD4+ and CD8+ cells. Average CD4+ read depth in healthy donors was 11 million or so reads. Whole-study results and caveats: The same twenty-nine CD8+ CDR3 sequences occurred in patients and in controls. In CD8+ cells, Simpson's diversity showed no significant difference between patients and controls.

Germline V CDR1 and CDR2: WSHSY, SAAADI. This CDR3 spans 17 amino acids. Concerning this clonotype itself: Its antigen is undetermined. An end of the junction differs from the germline gene, which may be a read error.

CDR3 and TCR beta VDJ profiling relied on genomic DNA as the template. One entry per CDR3 protein, called by TCRdb with MiXCR from the reads. The data contain 350,000 to 450,000 distinct CDR3 sequences, 65% to 75% of them singletons. The chain uses TRBV10-2 and TRBJ2-5; D may be TRBD2 (5 bases). Sample: sorted CD4+, CD8+, or CD8+CD57+ T cells (not recorded which) from PBMCs. This receptor was identified in a human donor in good health, serving as a control. The CDR3 spells CASSYSGRGDPSETQYF. Written as DNA, the CDR3 is TGTGCCAGCAGTTACTCAGGACGGGGAGATCCCTCAGAGACCCAGTACTTC.